This entry lists 26 T cell receptor beta chains sequenced from one sample in a study of blood T cell repertoires in COVID-19. Repertoires were generated with immunoSEQ multiplex PCR, while TCRdb's copy carries only in-frame clones and drops some. The table lists tens of thousands of clones, about four fifths of them singletons. Input material: peripheral blood. Every receptor here comes from a woman in her 70s with acute or convalescent COVID-19.

This chain uses TRBV19 with TRBJ2-7; D not certain. V lost 6 bases and J lost 7, with 10 bases in between. This CDR3 is 11 amino acids long. From germline, CDR1 is LNHDA and CDR2 SQIVND (reference sequence). The CDR3 DNA is TGTGCCAGTAGAGACAATGAAGAGCAGTACTTC. Encoded protein: CASRDNEEQYF.

On this clone: At one end the junction does not follow the germline gene, possibly because of a read error. This chain uses TRBV7-2 with TRBJ1-2, with a possible D match to TRBD1 (5 bases). The CDR3 is 16 residues long. Germline V gene sequence: CDR1 SGHTA, CDR2 FQGNSA. The CDR3 sequence is CVSSLAFGGINYGYTF. CDR3 bases: TGTGTCAGCAGCTTAGCCTTCGGGGGGATTAACTATGGCTACACCTTC. Together with reference TRBV7-2 and TRBJ1-2, the CDR3 gives the full variable domain: GAGVSQSPSNKVTEKGKDVELRCDPISGHTALYWYRQSLGQGLEFLIYFQGNSAPDKSGLPSDRFSAERTGGSVSTLTIQRTQQEDSAVYLCVSSLAFGGINYGYTFGSGTRLTVV.

CDR3 sequence (DNA): TGTGCCAGCAGTTTCGGGGGGGCTGGGGAAAAACTGTTTTTT. Translating it yields CASSFGGAGEKLFF. The chain uses TRBV27 and TRBJ1-4; tentative D call: TRBD1 (6 bases). CDR1 is MNHEY and CDR2 is SMNVEV in the germline V gene (reference sequence). V lost 3 bases and J lost 8, with 13 bases in between. The CDR3 covers 14 residues.

The chain is built from TRBV7-2 and TRBJ2-1; 10 bases are a match to TRBD2. The length of the CDR3 is 15 residues. Looked up from germline, CDR1 is SGHTA and CDR2 is FQGNSA. V lost 1 base and J lost 9; bases outside the gene matches: 6. In DNA, the CDR3 is TGTGCCAGCAGCTTAGGTCTAGCGGGGGCGAGTGAGCAGTTCTTC. As protein: CASSLGLAGASEQFF.

This clone was seen more than once but under ten times. The CDR3 DNA follows: TGTGCCAGCAGCCCGAGCGGACAGTATAATTCACCCCTCCACTTT. It translates to CASSPSGQYNSPLHF. This chain connects TRBV3-1 (or the pseudogene TRBV3-2) to TRBJ1-6, with a weak D call TRBD1 (6 bases). Trimming left V 4 bases short and J 4 bases short, with 11 bases between. CDR3 length: 15 residues. From germline, CDR1 is LGHDT and CDR2 YNNKEL (reference sequence).

This chain links TRBV10-1 with TRBJ2-7; 12 bases are a match to TRBD2. The CDR3 totals 14 residues. The germline V gene has CDR1 WNHNN and CDR2 SYGVQD (reference sequence). The V segment lost 6 bases and the J segment 5 bases; nucleotides outside the gene matches: 5. CDR3 DNA sequence: TGCGCCAGCAGCTTACTAGCGGGGGGTAACGAGCAGTACTTC. As protein: CASSLLAGGNEQYF.

The chain uses TRBV3-1 (or the pseudogene TRBV3-2) and TRBJ2-2; 8 bases fit TRBD2. V lost 0 bases to trimming and J lost 0 bases; unmatched junction nucleotides: 6. Germline V gene lookup returns CDR1 LGHDT and CDR2 YNNKEL (reference sequence). The CDR3 has 18 amino acids. The CDR3 DNA reads as TGTGCCAGCAGCCAAGAGCAAAGGGGACTAGCGAACACCGGGGAGCTGTTTTTT. It yields the protein CASSQEQRGLANTGELFF.

V and J are TRBV11-2 and TRBJ1-1; D remains ambiguous. CDR1 is SGHAT and CDR2 is FQNNGV in the germline V gene. Trimming left V 3 bases short and J 2 bases short, with 16 bases between. CDR3 length: 16 residues. CDR3 loop: CASSFESHSFNTEAFF. The CDR3 coding sequence is TGTGCCAGCAGCTTTGAGTCCCACAGTTTTAACACTGAAGCTTTCTTT.

This clone was counted a single time. This CDR3 reads CASSFGLAVLNEQFF. The CDR3 DNA reads TGTGCCAGCAGCTTCGGGCTAGCAGTTTTGAATGAGCAGTTCTTC. The genes are TRBV7-9 and TRBJ2-1, with D possibly matching TRBD2 (5 bases). With 3 bases removed from V and 7 bases from J, the gap between germline ends came to 16 bases. CDR1 is SEHNR and CDR2 is FQNEAQ in the germline V gene (reference sequence). The CDR3 runs to 15 residues.

The chain has TRBV7-2 and TRBJ1-5; weak D call: TRBD1 (5 bases). Germline V gives CDR1 SGHTA, CDR2 FQGNSA. V was cut by 8 bases and J by 0 bases, with 11 bases left in between. The length of the CDR3 is 14 residues. The CDR3 is CASQPGGSNQPQHF. CDR3 bases: TGTGCCAGCCAACCCGGGGGTAGCAATCAGCCCCAGCATTTT.

The rearrangement joins TRBV24-1 to TRBJ2-2; 9 bases match TRBD1. Germline CDR1 reads KGHDR; CDR2 reads SFDVKD. There are 19 residues in the CDR3. J lost 0 bases, V lost 4 bases, and 11 bases had no gene match. CDR3 residues: CATSEDLIGTGSNTGELFF. In DNA form, the CDR3 reads TGTGCCACCAGTGAAGATTTGATAGGGACAGGGTCGAACACCGGGGAGCTGTTTTTT.

This clone was observed once. The chain joins TRBV7-3 to TRBJ2-4; 7 bases align to TRBD2. The V gene's germline CDR1 is SGHTA and CDR2 FQGTGA. The CDR3 has 15 amino acids. Trimming removed 6 bases from V and 1 base from J; junction bases left unmatched: 6. The CDR3 loop reads CASRSWREAKNIQYF. As DNA, the CDR3 is TGTGCCAGCAGGTCTTGGCGGGAGGCCAAAAACATTCAGTACTTC. Supplemented by reference TRBV7-3 and TRBJ2-4, the full variable domain reads GAGVSQTPSNKVTEKGKYVELRCDPISGHTALYWYRQSLGQGPEFLIYFQGTGAADDSGLPNDRFFAVRPEGSVSTLKIQRTERGDSAVYLCASRSWREAKNIQYFGAGTRLSVL.

This clone was counted a single time. The chain employs TRBV24-1 and TRBJ1-6, with 7 positions matching TRBD1. The germline gives CDR1 KGHDR, CDR2 SFDVKD. Trimming took 6 bases from V and 4 from J; bases not matched to a gene: 11. CDR3 length: 17 amino acids. The CDR3 region is CATSPLRTGLYNSPLHF. CDR3 nucleotides: TGTGCCACCAGTCCCCTGAGGACAGGCTTGTATAATTCACCCCTCCACTTT.

In its sample, this clone was seen a few times. The chain carries TRBV2 and TRBJ2-7, with 9 bases fitting TRBD1. From germline, CDR1 is SNHLY and CDR2 FYNNEI. This CDR3 has 15 amino acids. The V and J ends lost 0 bases and 2 bases, in that order; junction bases with no gene match: 2. CDR3 loop: CASSEAGQGPYEQYF. CDR3 bases: TGTGCCAGCAGTGAAGCGGGACAGGGCCCCTACGAGCAGTACTTC. Together with reference TRBV2 and TRBJ2-7, the CDR3 gives the full variable domain: EPEVTQTPSHQVTQMGQEVILRCVPISNHLYFYWYRQILGQKVEFLVSFYNNEISEKSEIFDDQFSVERPDGSNFTLKIRSTKLEDSAMYFCASSEAGQGPYEQYFGPGTRLTVT.

The CDR3 DNA is TGTGCCAGCAGTGAAGCTAGTTACACTGAAGCTTTCTTT. Translation gives CASSEASYTEAFF. The chain is built from TRBV6-1 and TRBJ1-1; the D is unclear. The length of the CDR3 is 13 residues. Germline assignment: CDR1 MNHNS and CDR2 SASEGT. V lost 0 bases and J lost 3, with 5 bases in between.

This chain links TRBV19 with TRBJ2-7, with D tentatively TRBD2 (5 bases). Germline CDR1 is LNHDA and CDR2 is SQIVND (reference sequence). The CDR3 contains 13 residues. The V and J ends lost 3 bases and 6 bases respectively, with 12 bases between them. CDR3 sequence: CASSISHGGEQYF. The CDR3 DNA follows: TGTGCCAGTAGTATTTCTCATGGAGGCGAGCAGTACTTC.

This clone is medium-sized (0.01 to 0.1%) by share. The chain carries TRBV3-1 (or the pseudogene TRBV3-2) and TRBJ1-2; 10 bases map to TRBD1. Germline V CDR1 and CDR2: LGHDT, YNNKEL (reference sequence). J lost 6 bases, V lost 0 bases, and 7 bases had no gene match. The CDR3 is 16 residues long. The CDR3 is CASSQDRSDRGDGYTF. The CDR3 nucleotides read TGTGCCAGCAGCCAAGACAGATCGGACAGGGGGGATGGCTACACCTTC.

This clone was counted once. This rearrangement joins TRBV7-9 to TRBJ1-1; 7 positions match TRBD1. Looked up from germline, CDR1 is SEHNR and CDR2 is FQNEAQ (reference sequence). This CDR3 comprises 15 residues. Trimming took 5 bases from V and 6 from J; bases not matched to a gene: 12. The CDR3 reads CASSQGQPPYPEAFF. CDR3 sequence (DNA): TGTGCCAGCAGCCAGGGACAGCCACCCTATCCTGAAGCTTTCTTT.

The chain combines TRBV2 with TRBJ2-3; TRBD1 agrees at 10 bases. Germline values: CDR1 SNHLY, CDR2 FYNNEI. The CDR3 length is 16 residues. The V segment lost 6 bases and the J segment 2 bases; nucleotides outside the gene matches: 8. The CDR3 DNA is TGTGCCAGCAGCTTTGGACAGGGGGATATCACAGATACGCAGTATTTT. Translation gives CASSFGQGDITDTQYF. Full variable domain (outside the CDR3, taken from reference TRBV2 and TRBJ2-3): EPEVTQTPSHQVTQMGQEVILRCVPISNHLYFYWYRQILGQKVEFLVSFYNNEISEKSEIFDDQFSVERPDGSNFTLKIRSTKLEDSAMYFCASSFGQGDITDTQYFGPGTRLTVL.

The chain has TRBV5-6 and TRBJ1-5; unclear D gene. Germline V gene lookup returns CDR1 SGHDT and CDR2 YYEEEE. V was clipped by 4 bases and J by 3 bases, with 5 bases between them. The CDR3 totals 12 residues. In DNA form, the CDR3 reads TGTGCCAGCAGCACAATCAATCAGCCCCAGCATTTT. Amino acids: CASSTINQPQHF.

This chain links TRBV10-3 with TRBJ2-7; 8 bases are shared with TRBD1. With 7 bases clipped from V and 3 bases from J, the junction kept 8 bases outside the gene matches. Germline CDR1 is ENHRY and CDR2 is SYGVKD. The CDR3 contains 14 residues. CDR3 sequence: CAITSDRGSYEQYF. The CDR3 coding sequence is TGTGCCATCACTAGTGACAGGGGAAGCTACGAGCAGTACTTC.

J is TRBJ2-5 and V is TRBV3-1 (or the pseudogene TRBV3-2); 9 positions agree with TRBD2. In germline, CDR1 is LGHDT, CDR2 YNNKEL (reference sequence). The CDR3 spans 19 residues. Trimming cost V 0 bases and J 7 bases; bases outside gene matches: 18. CDR3 sequence reads: CASSQEGTSPDSGGWTQYF. The CDR3 coding sequence is TGTGCCAGCAGCCAAGAGGGGACTAGCCCAGATAGTGGGGGTTGGACCCAGTACTTC.

The genes are TRBV10-1 and TRBJ1-1; TRBD1 agrees at 7 bases. CDR1 is WNHNN and CDR2 is SYGVQD in the germline V gene (reference sequence). The CDR3 covers 14 residues. V was pared by 5 bases and J by 1 base, with 4 bases of the junction left unmatched. CDR3 bases: TGCGCCAGCAGTCGGGGACAGTCGAACACTGAAGCTTTCTTT. This gives the protein CASSRGQSNTEAFF.

The chain employs TRBV28 and TRBJ2-7; 8 nucleotides align to TRBD2. Germline loops: CDR1 MDHEN, CDR2 SYDVKM. The CDR3 sequence is 18 residues long. The V gene end was trimmed by 4 bases and the J gene end by 0 bases; junction bases not matched to a gene: 14. The chain's CDR3 is CASSSLGLEARSSYEQYF. DNA for the CDR3: TGTGCCAGCAGTTCCCTGGGACTAGAAGCCCGTAGCTCCTACGAGCAGTACTTC. The full variable domain, its missing parts supplied by reference TRBV28 and TRBJ2-7, is DVKVTQSSRYLVKRTGEKVFLECVQDMDHENMFWYRQDPGLGLRLIYFSYDVKMKEKGDIPEGYSVSREKKERFSLILESASTNQTSMYLCASSSLGLEARSSYEQYFGPGTRLTVT.

V usage is TRBV19 and J usage is TRBJ2-2; weak D call: TRBD1 (6 bases). V dropped 5 bases and J dropped 0 bases, with 13 bases sitting between them. Per the germline V gene, CDR1 is LNHDA and CDR2 is SQIVND (reference sequence). The CDR3 runs 16 residues. The CDR3 DNA follows: TGTGCCAGTAGTGGGTTTTACAGGGCGAACACCGGGGAGCTGTTTTTT. Translated: CASSGFYRANTGELFF. Filled out from reference TRBV19 and TRBJ2-2, the complete variable domain reads DGGITQSPKYLFRKEGQNVTLSCEQNLNHDAMYWYRQDPGQGLRLIYYSQIVNDFQKGDIAEGYSVSREKKESFPLTVTSAQKNPTAFYLCASSGFYRANTGELFFGEGSRLTVL.

The chain employs TRBV5-1 and TRBJ1-4; D is undetermined. There are 12 residues in the CDR3. V was pared by 2 bases and J by 11 bases, with 10 bases between. Germline V CDR1 and CDR2: SGHRS, YFSETQ. The CDR3 DNA reads as TGCGCCAGCAGCTTCGACGGAGAGAAACTGTTTTTT. It encodes CASSFDGEKLFF. Full variable domain (missing parts from reference TRBV5-1 and TRBJ1-4): KAGVTQTPRYLIKTRGQQVTLSCSPISGHRSVSWYQQTPGQGLQFLFEYFSETQRNKGNFPGRFSGRQFSNSRSEMNVSTLELGDSALYLCASSFDGEKLFFGSGTQLSVL.